The T cell receptor beta chain under discussion was sequenced for a study of OX40 agonist ivuxolimab in advanced cancers. Study conclusions and caveats: Dosing at 0.1 to 3.0 mg/kg was accompanied by clonal expansion of CD4+ and CD8+ blood T cells by week 6.

Germline V gene data show CDR1 as SGHRS and CDR2 as YFSETQ. The CDR3 extends over 15 amino acids. With 0 bases removed from V and 7 bases from J, the gap between germline ends came to 14 bases. On this clone itself: Its antigen is unidentified.

Here immunoSEQ multiplex PCR was the method, and the copy in TCRdb shows in-frame clones only, minus some. The sample has 75,000 to 80,000 clones, nearly 85% seen once; the top ten hold around 7.2%. The specimen was CD4+ or CD8+ T cells sorted from blood, collected in a trial of the OX40 agonist ivuxolimab. This clonotype was sampled from an adult with an advanced solid tumor such as melanoma, head and neck, liver or kidney cancer. The rearrangement links TRBV5-1 to TRBJ2-1; D is possibly TRBD2 (6 bases). The CDR3 protein is CASSLDPGVPNEQFF. The CDR3, as DNA: TGCGCCAGCAGCTTGGATCCGGGGGTTCCAAATGAGCAGTTCTTC.